Detailed here is one T cell receptor (beta chain). Its antigen is unidentified. This entry belongs to a study of human T cells and chemical hapten exposure. For the study at large: Largely, small differences in pooled library volume made per-sample TCR yields vary.

The sample's time point: healthy volunteer bleed at 2 weeks. The template was total RNA from unfractionated whole blood. MiXCR, run by TCRdb on the RACE reads, gives a single entry per CDR3 protein. Of 100,000 to 150,000 distinct CDR3 sequences detected, more than 7.5% appear once; the ten largest clones hold around 2%. Study-wide results and caveats: TCRs exceeding 1 in 1000 frequency stayed unchanged with DPC sensitization.

Germline CDR1 and CDR2: SQVTM and ANQGSEA. V lost 6 bases and J lost 2; bases outside the gene matches: 5. CDR3 length equals 13 residues. The V gene is TRBV29-1, the J gene TRBJ2-7, with TRBD1 matching 9 bases. This clonotype originated in a male donor in good health. Some clones in this sample may be carry-over from other donors' samples. The sequencing sample was made of whole blood. The CDR3 loop reads CSVETGGTYEQYF. The CDR3, as DNA: TGCAGCGTCGAGACAGGGGGGACCTACGAGCAGTACTTC.